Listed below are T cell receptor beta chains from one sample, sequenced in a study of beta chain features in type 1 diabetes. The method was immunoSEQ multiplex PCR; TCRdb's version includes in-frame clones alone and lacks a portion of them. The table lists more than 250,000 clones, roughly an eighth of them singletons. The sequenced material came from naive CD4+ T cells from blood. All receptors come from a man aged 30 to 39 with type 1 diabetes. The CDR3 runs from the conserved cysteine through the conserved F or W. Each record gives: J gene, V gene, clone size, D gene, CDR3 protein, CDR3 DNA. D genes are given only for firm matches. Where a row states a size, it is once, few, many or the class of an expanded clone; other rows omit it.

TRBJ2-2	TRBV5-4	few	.	CASTSGGGGTGELFF	.
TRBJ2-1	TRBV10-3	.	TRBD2	CAISSGTSGNEQFF	TGTGCCATCAGCTCCGGGACTAGCGGCAATGAGCAGTTCTTC
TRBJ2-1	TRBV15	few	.	CATSRGGIGHNEQFF	TGTGCCACCAGCAGAGGCGGGATAGGCCACAATGAGCAGTTCTTC
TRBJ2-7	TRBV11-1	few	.	CASSLAGTRNYEQYF	TGTGCCAGCAGCTTAGCCGGGACACGGAATTACGAGCAGTACTTC
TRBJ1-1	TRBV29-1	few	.	CSGLQVGTEAFF	TGCAGCGGGTTACAGGTAGGCACTGAAGCTTTCTTT
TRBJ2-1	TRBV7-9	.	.	CASSSTTSRNEQFF	TGTGCCAGCAGCTCCACGACTAGTCGGAATGAGCAGTTCTTC
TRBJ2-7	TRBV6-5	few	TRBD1	CASSHTGAVYEQYF	TGTGCCAGCAGTCACACAGGGGCGGTATACGAGCAGTACTTC
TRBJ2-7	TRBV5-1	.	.	CASSSSSYEQYF	TGCGCCAGCAGCTCCAGCTCCTACGAGCAGTACTTC
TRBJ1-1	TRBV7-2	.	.	CASSLQGVNTEAFF	TGTGCCAGCAGCTTACAAGGAGTGAACACTGAAGCTTTCTTT
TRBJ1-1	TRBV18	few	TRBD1	CASSPDRATEAFF	TGTGCCAGCTCGCCTGACAGGGCCACTGAAGCTTTCTTT
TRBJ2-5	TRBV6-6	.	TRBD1	CASSYATGGAETQYF	TGTGCCAGCAGTTACGCCACAGGGGGCGCAGAGACCCAGTACTTC
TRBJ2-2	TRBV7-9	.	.	CASRFLIADNTGELFF	TGTGCCAGCAGATTCCTCATAGCGGACAACACCGGGGAGCTGTTTTTT
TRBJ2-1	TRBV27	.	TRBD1	CASRQRGQGGEQFF	TGTGCCAGCAGACAACGAGGACAGGGTGGGGAGCAGTTCTTC
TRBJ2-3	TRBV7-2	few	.	CASSLVWRIGTDTQYF	TGTGCCAGCAGCTTAGTCTGGAGGATCGGCACAGATACGCAGTATTTT
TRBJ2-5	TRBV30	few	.	CAWSAPDTRGETQYF	TGTGCCTGGAGTGCCCCAGATACAAGGGGGGAGACCCAGTACTTC
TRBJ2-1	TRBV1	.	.	CTSSQDSNEQFF	TGCACCAGCAGCCAAGACAGCAATGAGCAGTTCTTC
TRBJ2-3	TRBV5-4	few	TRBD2	CASSLTSGSPDTQYF	TGTGCCAGCAGCCTGACTAGCGGGAGCCCAGATACGCAGTATTTT
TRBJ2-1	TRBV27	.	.	CASSLLAEKQFF	TGTGCCAGCAGTCTCTTAGCCGAGAAGCAGTTCTTC
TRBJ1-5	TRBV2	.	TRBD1	CASGTGAAQPQHF	TGTGCCAGCGGGACAGGGGCGGCTCAGCCCCAGCATTTT
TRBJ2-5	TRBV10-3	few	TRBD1	CAISENRGRKETQYF	TGTGCCATCAGTGAGAACAGGGGGAGAAAAGAGACCCAGTACTTC
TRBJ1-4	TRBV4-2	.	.	CASSRLSLGSANEKLFF	TGTGCCAGCAGCCGTCTCAGTCTGGGCTCAGCTAATGAAAAACTGTTTTTT
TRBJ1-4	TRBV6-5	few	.	CASKTGQYEKLFF	TGTGCCAGCAAAACTGGACAGTACGAAAAACTGTTTTTT
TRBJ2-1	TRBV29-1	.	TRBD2	CSAFTGTRRRGEQFF	TGCAGCGCTTTTACAGGGACTAGGAGAAGGGGTGAGCAGTTCTTC
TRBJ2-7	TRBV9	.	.	CASSGRGLEQYF	TGTGCCAGCAGTGGCAGGGGATTAGAGCAGTACTTC
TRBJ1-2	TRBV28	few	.	CASSKGGDHYGYTF	TGTGCCAGCAGTAAAGGGGGGGATCACTATGGCTACACCTTC
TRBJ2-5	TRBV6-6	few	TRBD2	CASSLAGVSETQYF	TGTGCCAGCAGTCTAGCGGGAGTGTCGGAGACCCAGTACTTC
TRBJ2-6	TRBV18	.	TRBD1	CASSKTGISSSGANVLTF	TGTGCCAGCTCGAAGACAGGGATAAGTAGTTCTGGGGCCAACGTCCTGACTTTC
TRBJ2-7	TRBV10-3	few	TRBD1	CAISPGTGGFYEQYF	TGTGCCATCAGCCCCGGGACAGGGGGATTCTACGAGCAGTACTTC
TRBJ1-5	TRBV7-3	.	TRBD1	CASSPVGQGGQPQHF	TGTGCCAGCAGCCCGGTCGGACAGGGCGGCCAGCCCCAGCATTTT
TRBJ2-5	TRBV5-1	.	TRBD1	CASSWGDRTGTQYF	TGCGCCAGCAGCTGGGGGGACAGGACTGGGACCCAGTACTTC
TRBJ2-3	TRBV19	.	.	CASSNRGTDTQYF	TGTGCCAGTAGTAACCGGGGGACAGATACGCAGTATTTT